This TCR beta chain was observed in a study of naive and memory T cell subsets. A few counts support this clonotype. This CDR3 is 15 amino acids long. Trimming stripped 8 bases from V and 8 bases from J, with 19 bases between. Amplification of ligated cDNA took four PCR rounds with SP2 and nested alpha and beta constant primers. A single record per CDR3 protein comes from TCRdb applying MiXCR to the UMI-ligation and nested PCR reads. The sample lists approximately 37,000 distinct CDR3 sequences; approximately 10% were seen once. Sample treatment: skin biopsy from PPD injection site in Mantoux-positive individual. The library had UMIs added by 3' ligation of an oligonucleotide to TCR cDNA.

This TCR came from an adult in good health. The rearrangement joins TRBV12-3 or TRBV12-4 to TRBJ1-6, with a tentative D call TRBD1 (6 bases). The specimen comprised skin, sampled from a tuberculin skin test site. DNA for the CDR3: TGTGCCAGCGTCCAGGGGTCCGGGGCGTATTCACCCCTCCACTTT. Translated, it gives CASVQGSGAYSPLHF.